This TCR beta chain was documented in a study of T cell responses to AZD1222 COVID-19 vaccine. Libraries were prepared by immunoSEQ multiplex PCR; TCRdb keeps only in-frame clonotypes and omits some of them. The table lists 120,000 or so clones, around nine tenths of them singletons, with around 30% in the top ten. Trimming cost V 1 base and J 4 bases, with 7 bases left between them. The CDR3 consists of 13 residues. In germline, CDR1 is SGHTA, CDR2 FQGTGA. The sequence was obtained from an adult in good health. The J gene is TRBJ2-5, the V gene TRBV7-3; D is perhaps TRBD1 (5 bases). The material was peripheral blood, obtained on day 0 of AZD1222 vaccination. CDR3 loop: CASSLIQGETQYF. In DNA form, the CDR3 reads TGTGCCAGCAGCTTAATCCAGGGAGAGACCCAGTACTTC.